The 28 T cell receptor beta chains reported below all come from one sample, sequenced in a study of T-cell memory formation after mild COVID-19. TCRdb reprocessed the 5' RACE reads with MiXCR, giving one entry per CDR3 protein. Of about 130,000 distinct CDR3 sequences in the sample, about 5.9% were seen once. Sequenced sample: PBMCs or a T cell subset sorted from them (not recorded which). These receptors originate from an adult woman who had mild COVID-19 (a few samples of this study predate the infection). Cell type and time point are not known.

Many counts were recorded for this clonotype. The V call is TRBV12-3 or TRBV12-4, the J call TRBJ2-5; 9 bases match TRBD1. The CDR3 has 14 amino acids. Trimming cost V 5 bases and J 4 bases; bases outside gene matches: 5. In DNA form, the CDR3 reads TGTGCCAGCAGTCCTGGACAGGGGCGAGAGACCCAGTACTTC. Its protein is CASSPGQGRETQYF.

There are a few counts of this clonotype. The chain carries TRBV6-1 and TRBJ2-1; D gene ambiguous. Trimming shortened V by 5 bases and J by 8 bases, and 16 bases separated the two germline ends. Germline V gene sequence: CDR1 MNHNS, CDR2 SASEGT. The CDR3 has 14 amino acids. The CDR3 bases are TGTGCCAGCAGTCAATCGATCCTTACCGATGAGCAGTTCTTC. Translation gives CASSQSILTDEQFF.

This clonotype was counted only a few times. The chain is built from TRBV11-2 and TRBJ2-3; D is unclear. V dropped 0 bases and J dropped 4 bases, with 5 bases sitting between them. In germline, CDR1 is SGHAT, CDR2 FQNNGV. CDR3 size: 13 residues. As DNA, the CDR3 is TGTGCCAGCAGCTTAGAGCGCTCAGATACGCAGTATTTT. Translated: CASSLERSDTQYF.

The chain couples TRBV12-3 or TRBV12-4 to TRBJ2-1, with a possible D match to TRBD2 (7 bases). The V end lost 5 bases, the J end lost 13 bases, and 21 bases lay between the germline ends. The CDR3 length is 14 residues. The CDR3 DNA follows: TGTGCCAGCAGTGCCCCGCGGGGGCGGGAGCACCAGTTCTTC. Translation: CASSAPRGREHQFF.

Here the CDR3 DNA reads TGTGCCAGCAGCATGTACGGCGGGGCGGACTACGAGCAGTACTTC. It specifies CASSMYGGADYEQYF. This sequence joins TRBV11-3 and TRBJ2-7, with D possibly TRBD2 on 6 matching bases. CDR3 length equals 15 residues. The germline V and J ends were trimmed by 5 bases and 3 bases, with 17 bases remaining between them. Germline lookup yields CDR1 SGHNT and CDR2 YENEEA.

This clonotype was detected ten times or more. V is TRBV4-3 and J is TRBJ1-2, with D perhaps matching TRBD1 (6 bases). Trimming left V 4 bases short and J 8 bases short, with 14 bases between. The germline CDR1 and CDR2 sequences are LGHNA and YSLEER. The CDR3 has 13 amino acids. This CDR3 is CASSRQEGLGYTF. For the CDR3, the DNA is TGCGCCAGCAGCCGACAGGAGGGCCTGGGCTACACCTTC.

The chain has TRBV7-9 and TRBJ1-1, with a possible D match to TRBD1 (5 bases). V was shortened by 4 bases and J by 1 base, with 10 bases between the two germline ends. The CDR3 runs to 14 residues. The V gene's germline CDR1 is SEHNR and CDR2 FQNEAQ (reference sequence). Written as DNA, the CDR3 is TGTGCCAGCAGCTCTGACAGCGGGAACACTGAAGCTTTCTTT. It codes for CASSSDSGNTEAFF.

This clonotype appeared a few times. The chain carries TRBV21-1 and TRBJ2-7; TRBD2, the table's D call, lacks a check against the DNA. TRBV21-1 is designated a pseudogene. The CDR3 totals 20 residues. The CDR3 coding sequence is TGTGCCAGCAGCAAAGTTAGAGGGCGTGGGACTAGCGAGCACTCCTACGAGCAGTACTTC. It specifies CASSKVRGRGTSEHSYEQYF.

The table lists this clonotype with many counts. V and J are TRBV20-1 and TRBJ2-3; tentatively, D is TRBD1 (6 bases). This CDR3 is built from 16 residues. Germline values: CDR1 DFQATT, CDR2 SNEGSKA (reference sequence). Trimming removed 4 bases from V and 0 bases from J, with 17 bases in between. Here the CDR3 DNA reads TGCAGTGCTACTGACAGGCAGAGCTATAGCACAGATACGCAGTATTTT. Translating it yields CSATDRQSYSTDTQYF.

This clonotype has only a few counts. The rearrangement links TRBV20-1 to TRBJ1-1, with D possibly being TRBD1 (6 bases). Trimming pared 6 bases from V and 4 bases from J, leaving 15 bases between. CDR3 length equals 13 residues. Germline V lookup: CDR1 DFQATT, CDR2 SNEGSKA (reference sequence). The CDR3 nucleotides are TGCAGTGCGTATTCAGGGGTAGGCACTGAAGCTTTCTTT. The encoded protein is CSAYSGVGTEAFF.

The chain combines TRBV27 with TRBJ2-7; D tentatively fits TRBD1 or TRBD2 (5 bases each). CDR1 and CDR2 from the germline V gene are MNHEY and SMNVEV (reference sequence). The CDR3 sequence is 15 residues long. Between the trimmed V and J ends, which lost 3 bases and 4 bases, there was a span of 16 bases. CDR3 in amino acids: CASSLVGRGRYEQYF. DNA for the CDR3: TGTGCCAGCAGTTTGGTAGGTAGGGGACGGTACGAGCAGTACTTC.

This clonotype was observed at least ten times. The chain employs TRBV15 and TRBJ2-7, with a possible D match to TRBD2 (7 bases). CDR1 and CDR2 from the germline V gene are LNHNV and YYDKDF (reference sequence). The CDR3 is made up of 14 amino acids. Trimming took 4 bases from V and 0 from J, leaving 10 bases between them. The CDR3: CATSIGGDSYEQYF. The DNA of the CDR3 is TGTGCCACCAGCATAGGGGGGGACTCCTACGAGCAGTACTTC.

The chain combines TRBV12-3 or TRBV12-4 with TRBJ1-5, with TRBD1 matching 7 bases. The CDR3 totals 15 residues. The J segment lost 2 bases and the V segment lost 5 bases, leaving 6 bases of the junction unmatched. CDR3 DNA: TGTGCCAGCAGTAGGGACAGCGGTGGCAATCAGCCCCAGCATTTT. It specifies CASSRDSGGNQPQHF.

The sample holds a few counts of this clonotype. This chain joins TRBV10-3 and TRBJ1-1; perhaps TRBD1 as D (5 bases). The CDR3 extends over 14 amino acids. With 4 bases removed from V and 0 bases from J, the gap between germline ends came to 9 bases. Germline V lookup: CDR1 ENHRY, CDR2 SYGVKD. The chain's CDR3 is CAISGGIMNTEAFF. The CDR3, as DNA: TGTGCCATCAGTGGGGGGATTATGAACACTGAAGCTTTCTTT.

This clonotype showed up just a few times. The chain uses TRBV10-3 and TRBJ2-1; unclear D gene. Trimming took 6 bases from V and 6 from J, leaving 9 bases between them. The CDR3 extends over 12 amino acids. Germline V gene lookup returns CDR1 ENHRY and CDR2 SYGVKD. In DNA, the CDR3 is TGTGCCATCAGCCTTACGTTCAATGAGCAGTTCTTC. It specifies CAISLTFNEQFF.

With respect to this clonotype: Since the CDR3 does not end with the conserved phenylalanine or tryptophan, this likely comes from a read error. This rearrangement joins TRBV24-1 to TRBJ2-1, with 8 bases identical to TRBD2. V dropped 0 bases and J dropped 7; count of bases not matched to a gene: 7. The CDR3 runs to 16 residues. The germline V gene encodes CDR1 KGHDR and CDR2 SFDVKD. CDR3 loop: CATSDLKAGVLNEQFL. CDR3 nucleotide sequence: TGTGCCACCAGTGATTTGAAAGCGGGAGTCTTGAATGAGCAGTTCTTA.

This clonotype occurred many times. The genes are TRBV7-2 and TRBJ2-7; 14 bases are a match to TRBD2. The CDR3 has 16 residues. The ends lost 4 bases at V and 4 bases at J; junction bases unmatched: 6. The V gene's germline CDR1 is SGHTA and CDR2 FQGNSA. The CDR3 nucleotides read TGTGCCAGCAGCTCCCAGGGGACTAGCGGGAGTTACGAGCAGTACTTC. The encoded protein is CASSSQGTSGSYEQYF.

This clonotype has only a few counts. The chain uses TRBV4-1 and TRBJ2-3, with 8 nucleotides matching TRBD1. The trim removed 1 base at V and 3 bases at J, leaving 12 bases unmatched. Germline CDR1 is MGHRA and CDR2 is YSYEKL. This CDR3 is built from 18 residues. This CDR3 reads CASSQGYLGTGLTDTQYF. CDR3 in DNA: TGCGCCAGCAGCCAAGGATATCTAGGGACAGGTCTAACAGATACGCAGTATTTT.

V and J are TRBV20-1 and TRBJ2-2, with D tentatively TRBD2 (6 bases). The germline CDR1 and CDR2 sequences are DFQATT and SNEGSKA (reference sequence). This CDR3 has 14 residues. V lost 1 base and J lost 3, with 9 bases in between. In DNA, the CDR3 is TGCAGTGCTAGAGCTCGCGGGGACACCGGGGAGCTGTTTTTT. Translated: CSARARGDTGELFF.

This clonotype was counted ten times or more. The chain carries TRBV15 and TRBJ2-5; D is unclear. The CDR3 is made up of 13 amino acids. CDR1 is LNHNV and CDR2 is YYDKDF in the germline V gene (reference sequence). Trimming left V 0 bases short and J 4 bases short, with 6 bases between. The CDR3 loop reads CATSRDLRETQYF. CDR3 nucleotides: TGTGCCACCAGCAGAGATCTTCGAGAGACCCAGTACTTC. Based on the CDR3 plus reference TRBV15 and TRBJ2-5, the full variable domain is DAMVIQNPRYQVTQFGKPVTLSCSQTLNHNVMYWYQQKSSQAPKLLFHYYDKDFNNEADTPDNFQSRRPNTSFCFLDIRSPGLGDTAMYLCATSRDLRETQYFGPGTRLLVL.

This clonotype was found a few times. This CDR3 is CATSDSRRANYNEQFF. The CDR3 DNA sequence: TGTGCCACCAGTGATTCCAGACGGGCGAACTACAATGAGCAGTTCTTC. The chain is built from TRBV24-1 and TRBJ2-1; D is unclear. Looked up from germline, CDR1 is KGHDR and CDR2 is SFDVKD. The CDR3 is 16 amino acids. The V end was cut by 2 bases, the J end by 3 bases, with 13 bases between.

This clonotype was counted only a few times. This rearrangement joins TRBV20-1 to TRBJ2-3; TRBD2 agrees at 7 bases. Germline CDR1 and CDR2: DFQATT and SNEGSKA (reference sequence). The CDR3 runs to 14 residues. V lost 0 bases and J lost 1; bases outside the gene matches: 1. In nucleotides, the CDR3 is TGCAGTGCTAGAGATGGGGGGGGCACAGATACGCAGTATTTT. Its protein product is CSARDGGGTDTQYF.

This chain links TRBV7-6 with TRBJ2-5, with D perhaps given as TRBD1 or TRBD2 (5 bases each). Per the germline V gene, CDR1 is SGHVS and CDR2 is FNYEAQ. The CDR3 consists of 15 residues. Trimming left V 2 bases short and J 5 bases short, with 15 bases between. The CDR3 nucleotides are TGTGCCAGCAGCTTAAACACCCTCGAGGGGGAGACCCAGTACTTC. Residues: CASSLNTLEGETQYF.

This chain uses TRBV20-1 with TRBJ1-1; D is uncertain. This CDR3 region has 13 residues. Germline CDR1 DFQATT, CDR2 SNEGSKA (reference sequence). Trimming took 0 bases from V and 2 from J, leaving 7 bases between them. CDR3 bases: TGCAGTGCTAGAGATCCAACCAACACTGAAGCTTTCTTT. Residues: CSARDPTNTEAFF.

This clonotype was counted many times. CDR3 region: CSASSPPGRVVLNEQFF. The CDR3 nucleotides are TGCAGTGCTAGTTCCCCTCCGGGCCGGGTGGTCCTAAATGAGCAGTTCTTC. This sequence joins TRBV20-1 and TRBJ2-1; D is ambiguous. The germline V gene encodes CDR1 DFQATT and CDR2 SNEGSKA (reference sequence). CDR3 length: 17 residues. V lost 3 bases and J lost 7, with 25 bases in between.

There are a few counts of this clonotype. The genes are TRBV4-1 and TRBJ1-2, with D possibly TRBD1 on 5 matching bases. This CDR3 region has 13 residues. Trimming removed 4 bases from V and 3 bases from J, with 9 bases in between. CDR1 is MGHRA and CDR2 is YSYEKL in the germline V gene. CDR3 in amino acids: CASSPRVDYGYTF. The DNA for the CDR3 is TGCGCCAGCAGCCCCAGGGTGGACTATGGCTACACCTTC.

This clonotype was observed many times. This chain connects TRBV12-3 or TRBV12-4 to TRBJ2-4, with 8 bases that match TRBD2. Unmatched junction bases numbered 4, after V lost 3 bases and J lost 3 bases. The CDR3 spans 15 residues. The CDR3 sequence is CASSFGRGNKNIQYF. DNA for the CDR3: TGTGCCAGCAGTTTCGGGAGGGGAAACAAAAACATTCAGTACTTC.

This chain connects TRBV18 to TRBJ2-2, with D perhaps matching TRBD1 (6 bases). V was trimmed by 6 bases and J by 6 bases, leaving 17 bases between them. CDR1 and CDR2 from the germline V gene are KGHSH and LQKENI. The CDR3 consists of 15 residues. This CDR3 is CASSLQGHQAGELFF. CDR3 nucleotide sequence: TGTGCCAGCTCGCTTCAGGGGCACCAGGCCGGGGAGCTGTTTTTT.